These 14 T cell receptor beta chains were all obtained from the same sample, sequenced in a study of regulatory T cells in long-lasting Graves disease. The time point was: newly diagnosed GD, antithyroid drugs for less than 3 months. The TCR library used RNA extracted from PBMCs. For TCR beta, libraries came from iRepertoire HTBI primers and Arm-PCR of CDR3 regions. TCRdb itself ran the multiplex PCR reads through MiXCR, one entry per CDR3 protein. The data hold 350,000 to 550,000 distinct CDR3 sequences, with about 14% observed a single time. These data also formed part of another study, on T cells in Graves' hyperthyroidism and ophthalmopathy.

This material consisted of peripheral blood mononuclear cells (PBMCs), taken at new diagnosis, from a patient treated with antithyroid drugs. The receptors shown here come from a woman aged 45-65 years with Graves disease.

This clonotype appeared a few times. The genes are TRBV29-1 and TRBJ2-2; perhaps TRBD2 as D (5 bases). V was cut by 4 bases and J by 2 bases, with 8 bases left in between. CDR1 SQVTM and CDR2 ANQGSEA come from the germline V gene. The CDR3 is 13 amino acids. The CDR3 protein is CSVVGVNTGELFF. The CDR3 bases are TGCAGCGTTGTGGGAGTTAACACCGGGGAGCTGTTTTTT.

The chain couples TRBV7-9 to TRBJ1-1, with D hard to call. This CDR3 region has 14 residues. V was cut by 7 bases and J by 3 bases, with 15 bases left in between. CDR1 is SEHNR, CDR2 FQNEAQ, per germline (reference sequence). CDR3 in DNA: TGTGCCAGCATTCCCGAGGGTCTACACACTGAAGCTTTCTTT. Translation: CASIPEGLHTEAFF.

With regard to this clonotype: This sequence may be a read error, since a much larger clone differs from it by one base. The conserved phenylalanine or tryptophan normally closing the CDR3 is absent here, so this likely arose from a read error. The chain uses TRBV12-3 or TRBV12-4 and TRBJ2-4, with 8 bases lining up with TRBD1. V shed 5 bases, J shed 12 bases, and the junction held 9 bases outside the gene matches. The CDR3 runs 13 residues. This CDR3 is CASSPGTGAGQYL. In nucleotides, the CDR3 is TGTGCCAGCAGTCCCGGGACAGGTGCCGGTCAGTACCTC.

This clonotype came up many times. The chain employs TRBV12-3 or TRBV12-4 and TRBJ2-5; 10 bases are a match to TRBD1. This CDR3 is built from 17 residues. V dropped 1 base and J dropped 2; count of bases not matched to a gene: 7. DNA of the CDR3: TGTGCCAGCAGTTTAGGGGACAGGGGCATAGGGCAAGAGACCCAGTACTTC. Amino acid sequence: CASSLGDRGIGQETQYF.

This clonotype showed up many times. V gene TRBV12-3 or TRBV12-4 combines with J gene TRBJ2-7; D unresolved. The CDR3 length is 12 residues. Trimming took 3 bases from V and 6 from J, leaving 9 bases between them. CDR3 sequence reads: CASSLVLGEQYF. The CDR3 nucleotides are TGTGCCAGCAGTTTGGTACTCGGCGAGCAGTACTTC.

As concerns this clonotype: A much larger clone differs by one base, so this may be a read error. The CDR3 does not end in the conserved phenylalanine or tryptophan, so this is likely a read error. The chain uses TRBV5-1 and TRBJ2-5; no definite D call. CDR1 SGHRS and CDR2 YFSETQ come from the germline V gene. The CDR3 extends over 15 amino acids. Trimming stripped 1 base from V and 0 bases from J, with 10 bases between. CDR3 sequence: CASSLLPAYQETQYS. The DNA for the CDR3 is TGCGCCAGCAGCTTGTTACCAGCGTACCAAGAGACCCAGTACTCC.

On this clonotype: This may arise from a read error, as a much more abundant clone is one base away. This chain connects TRBV11-2 to TRBJ2-1; 7 bases are a match to TRBD2. The CDR3 has 17 residues. Germline V CDR1 and CDR2: SGHAT, FQNNGV. With 5 bases clipped from V and 1 base from J, the junction kept 11 bases outside the gene matches. The CDR3 region is CASSPRPTAGSYNEQFF. In nucleotides, the CDR3 is TGTGCCAGCAGCCCCCGCCCCACAGCGGGATCCTACAATGAGCAGTTCTTC. Together with reference TRBV11-2 and TRBJ2-1, the CDR3 gives the full variable domain: EAGVAQSPRYKIIEKRQSVAFWCNPISGHATLYWYQQILGQGPKLLIQFQNNGVVDDSQLPKDRFSAERLKGVDSTLKIQPAKLEDSAVYLCASSPRPTAGSYNEQFFGPGTRLTVL.

This clonotype showed up many times. The gene calls are TRBV11-3 and TRBJ1-6; no clear D gene. V was trimmed by 0 bases and J by 5 bases, leaving 5 bases between them. The germline CDR1 and CDR2 sequences are SGHNT and YENEEA. This CDR3 contains 14 residues. The CDR3 sequence is CASSLDGNNSPLHF. CDR3 nucleotides: TGTGCCAGCAGCTTAGACGGAAATAATTCACCCCTCCACTTT. The full variable domain, its missing parts supplied by reference TRBV11-3 and TRBJ1-6, is EAGVVQSPRYKIIEKKQPVAFWCNPISGHNTLYWYLQNLGQGPELLIRYENEEAVDDSQLPKDRFSAERLKGVDSTLKIQPAELGDSAVYLCASSLDGNNSPLHFGNGTRLTVT.

The sample holds a few counts of this clonotype. The chain employs TRBV29-1 and TRBJ2-3, with 7 bases identical to TRBD1. V lost 0 bases and J lost 5; bases outside the gene matches: 2. Looked up from germline, CDR1 is SQVTM and CDR2 is ANQGSEA. The CDR3 runs 13 residues. The CDR3 loop reads CSVEEAGGDTQYF. For the CDR3, the DNA is TGCAGCGTTGAAGAAGCAGGGGGAGATACGCAGTATTTT.

There are many counts of this clonotype. The CDR3 here is CSAREDTGARSYEQYF. The CDR3 DNA reads as TGCAGTGCTAGAGAAGATACAGGGGCGAGGTCCTACGAGCAGTACTTC. The rearrangement joins TRBV20-1 to TRBJ2-7; 7 nucleotides match TRBD1. Germline CDR1 reads DFQATT; CDR2 reads SNEGSKA (reference sequence). J gave up 1 base and V 0 bases, and 9 bases lay outside the gene matches. The CDR3 loop spans 16 amino acids.

This clonotype appeared many times. The chain uses TRBV20-1 and TRBJ2-7; D remains unclear. This CDR3 has 12 residues. Germline V gives CDR1 DFQATT, CDR2 SNEGSKA (reference sequence). V was cut by 1 base and J by 2 bases, with 6 bases left in between. Written as DNA, the CDR3 is TGCAGTGCTAGAGGCAGTCCCTACGAGCAGTACTTC. Translating gives CSARGSPYEQYF.

The chain carries TRBV30 and TRBJ2-5; no definite D call. Looked up from germline, CDR1 is GTSNPN and CDR2 is SVGIG (reference sequence). V lost 0 bases to trimming and J lost 1 base, with 6 bases between them. The length of the CDR3 is 13 residues. The CDR3 sequence is CAWSVGAQETQYF. CDR3 coding DNA: TGTGCCTGGAGTGTCGGTGCCCAAGAGACCCAGTACTTC.

This clonotype was counted a few times. This chain joins TRBV5-1 and TRBJ2-1; D may correspond to TRBD1 or TRBD2 (5 bases each). The CDR3 has 16 amino acids. The germline gives CDR1 SGHRS, CDR2 YFSETQ. Trimming removed 0 bases from V and 3 bases from J, with 13 bases in between. CDR3 loop: CASSLDPGSLYNEQFF. CDR3 bases: TGCGCCAGCAGCTTGGACCCAGGGAGTCTCTACAATGAGCAGTTCTTC.

A few counts support this clonotype. The genes are TRBV27 and TRBJ1-3, with D uncertain. CDR1 is MNHEY, CDR2 SMNVEV, per germline (reference sequence). The CDR3 sequence is 19 residues long. Trimming removed 2 bases at V and 0 bases at J, with 20 bases between. The CDR3 sequence: CASSLSLLAIHYSGNTIYF. The DNA of the CDR3 is TGTGCCAGCAGTTTAAGTTTGTTGGCGATTCATTACTCTGGAAACACCATATATTTT.